These 9 T cell receptor beta chains came from one sample sequenced in a study of T cell repertoires in cytomegalovirus infection. One entry per CDR3 protein, called by TCRdb with MiXCR from the reads. The data hold fewer than 700,000 distinct CDR3 sequences, with about 24% observed a single time. Sequencing was done on a sample of CD8+ T cells from PBMCs. All receptors derive from a human donor in good health (CMV status not recorded). Some clones in this sample may be carry-over from other donors' samples.

The chain recombines TRBV10-3 with TRBJ2-5, with 7 nucleotides matching TRBD2. V gave up 8 bases and J gave up 4 bases; unmatched junction bases: 7. Germline CDR1 and CDR2: ENHRY and SYGVKD. The CDR3 has 13 residues. This chain's CDR3 is CAIATGGGETQYF. The CDR3 nucleotides read TGTGCCATCGCCACTGGGGGGGGAGAGACCCAGTACTTC.

This clonotype was detected many times. This chain joins TRBV7-6 and TRBJ2-7; 9 nucleotides match TRBD1. This CDR3 contains 16 residues. V dropped 5 bases and J dropped 1; count of bases not matched to a gene: 9. Germline-derived CDR1 and CDR2 are SGHVS and FNYEAQ. CDR3 sequence reads: CASSPASGTGSYEQYF. The DNA for the CDR3 is TGTGCCAGCAGCCCCGCTAGTGGGACAGGGTCCTACGAGCAGTACTTC.

The chain is built from TRBV10-3 and TRBJ2-3; no firm D call. This CDR3 has 12 residues. From germline, CDR1 is ENHRY and CDR2 SYGVKD. The V end was cut by 8 bases, the J end by 0 bases, with 6 bases between. CDR3 sequence reads: CAILSSTDTQYF. The CDR3 coding sequence is TGTGCCATCCTTTCTAGCACAGATACGCAGTATTTT.

This clonotype has more than one count but fewer than ten. The chain has TRBV20-1 and TRBJ2-7; 7 bases match TRBD1. This CDR3 region has 14 residues. Germline V gene lookup returns CDR1 DFQATT and CDR2 SNEGSKA (reference sequence). V lost 4 bases and J lost 6; bases outside the gene matches: 12. The CDR3 sequence is CSATLDRPISEQYF. In DNA form, the CDR3 reads TGCAGTGCTACCCTGGACAGGCCGATAAGCGAGCAGTACTTC.

In regard to this clonotype: The junction differs from germline at one of its ends, possibly a read error. The chain employs TRBV12-3 or TRBV12-4 and TRBJ1-5; possible D gene TRBD1, 5 bases. This CDR3 region has 16 residues. DNA for the CDR3: TGTGTCAGCGGTTTCTCCGGCCCGGGGGGAAATCAGCCCCAGCATTTT. It is translated as CVSGFSGPGGNQPQHF.

This clonotype was seen only a few times. The V and J genes are TRBV6-5 and TRBJ2-5; no definite D call. The CDR3 is 14 residues long. Germline-derived CDR1 and CDR2 are MNHEY and SVGAGI. Trimming cost V 2 bases and J 4 bases, with 11 bases left between them. For the CDR3, the DNA is TGTGCCAGCAGTTACGCGGATCTTGGAGAGACCCAGTACTTC. It specifies CASSYADLGETQYF.

This clonotype came up many times. The chain uses TRBV25-1 and TRBJ2-6; D remains ambiguous. The CDR3 is made up of 16 amino acids. V was cut by 4 bases and J by 0 bases, with 10 bases left in between. Looked up from germline, CDR1 is MGHDK and CDR2 is SYGVNS. In DNA form, the CDR3 reads TGTGCCAGCAGTGGGGCCCAGAGCTCTGGGGCCAACGTCCTGACTTTC. It is translated as CASSGAQSSGANVLTF.

This clonotype was seen a few times. CDR3 region: CSASQGLGGYTF. CDR3 nucleotides: TGCAGTGCTAGTCAGGGTTTAGGAGGCTACACCTTC. The rearrangement uses TRBV20-1 and TRBJ1-2; maybe TRBD1 (5 bases). V gave up 3 bases and J gave up 8 bases, with 13 bases separating them. The CDR3 is made up of 12 amino acids. Germline CDR1 is DFQATT and CDR2 is SNEGSKA (reference sequence).

This sequence joins TRBV3-1 and TRBJ2-1, with D possibly TRBD1 on 6 matching bases. V gave up 0 bases and J gave up 2 bases, with 11 bases separating them. The CDR3 spans 16 residues. Germline V gene lookup returns CDR1 LGHDT and CDR2 YNNKEL (reference sequence). The CDR3 spells CASSQDIQGPYNEQFF. Written as DNA, the CDR3 is TGTGCCAGCAGCCAAGATATCCAGGGGCCCTACAATGAGCAGTTCTTC.